The 6 T cell receptor beta chains reported below all come from one sample, sequenced in a study of blood T cells in healthy people across ages. Primers used in a second PCR of roughly 7 to 11 cycles were a sample-barcoded 5' primer and a J-beta primer mix. One entry per CDR3 protein, called by TCRdb with MiXCR from the 5' RACE reads. This table has approximately 1,100,000 distinct CDR3 sequences, under 55% appearing once. The specimen was blood. Receptor source: a woman in her sixties in good health.

The chain has TRBV10-3 and TRBJ1-4; 7 bases are a match to TRBD1. Germline V gene sequence: CDR1 ENHRY, CDR2 SYGVKD. The CDR3 length is 15 residues. The trim removed 4 bases at V and 7 bases at J, leaving 9 bases unmatched. The chain's CDR3 is CAISGQGGGLEKLFF. The CDR3 DNA is TGTGCCATCAGTGGACAGGGAGGGGGTCTTGAAAAACTGTTTTTT.

V is TRBV3-1 and J is TRBJ2-7; 8 nucleotides line up with TRBD2. The DNA matches TRBJ2-5 better at its end, which makes the J call doubtful. Germline V gene lookup returns CDR1 LGHDT and CDR2 YNNKEL (reference sequence). This CDR3 has 14 residues. For the CDR3, the DNA is TGTGCCAGCAGCCAGAAAGCGGGAGTTGGGACCCAGTACTTC. It specifies CASSQKAGVGTQYF.

V and J are TRBV27 and TRBJ2-7; maybe TRBD2 (6 bases). The CDR3 sequence is 13 residues long. Germline V gene lookup returns CDR1 MNHEY and CDR2 SMNVEV (reference sequence). The V gene lost 6 bases and the J gene lost 4 bases, with 13 bases spanning the gap. The CDR3 sequence is CASRRSGLYEQYF. The CDR3, as DNA: TGTGCCAGCAGACGCTCGGGACTTTACGAGCAGTACTTC.

This clonotype was counted a few times. The chain carries TRBV27 and TRBJ1-2; perhaps TRBD1 as D (5 bases). This CDR3 has 14 amino acids. The V and J ends lost 5 bases and 1 base respectively, with 11 bases between them. Germline CDR1 is MNHEY and CDR2 is SMNVEV (reference sequence). For the CDR3, the DNA is TGTGCCAGCAGTCCGGGACTGATTAACTATGGCTACACCTTC. Translation: CASSPGLINYGYTF.

The V gene is TRBV2, the J gene TRBJ2-1, with D perhaps assigned TRBD1 or TRBD2 (5 bases each). Per the germline V gene, CDR1 is SNHLY and CDR2 is FYNNEI. The CDR3 has 14 residues. V lost 3 bases to trimming and J lost 6 bases, with 12 bases between them. The chain's CDR3 is CASSDFPGGNEQFF. The CDR3 DNA reads TGTGCCAGCAGTGATTTCCCTGGGGGCAATGAGCAGTTCTTC.

The chain employs TRBV20-1 and TRBJ1-2, with D possibly TRBD1 on 5 matching bases. Germline values: CDR1 DFQATT, CDR2 SNEGSKA (reference sequence). This CDR3 contains 11 residues. Trimming left V 5 bases short and J 7 bases short, with 11 bases between. The CDR3 region has the DNA TGCAGTGCTGTGGGAAGGGGTGGCTACACCTTC. Translating gives CSAVGRGGYTF.